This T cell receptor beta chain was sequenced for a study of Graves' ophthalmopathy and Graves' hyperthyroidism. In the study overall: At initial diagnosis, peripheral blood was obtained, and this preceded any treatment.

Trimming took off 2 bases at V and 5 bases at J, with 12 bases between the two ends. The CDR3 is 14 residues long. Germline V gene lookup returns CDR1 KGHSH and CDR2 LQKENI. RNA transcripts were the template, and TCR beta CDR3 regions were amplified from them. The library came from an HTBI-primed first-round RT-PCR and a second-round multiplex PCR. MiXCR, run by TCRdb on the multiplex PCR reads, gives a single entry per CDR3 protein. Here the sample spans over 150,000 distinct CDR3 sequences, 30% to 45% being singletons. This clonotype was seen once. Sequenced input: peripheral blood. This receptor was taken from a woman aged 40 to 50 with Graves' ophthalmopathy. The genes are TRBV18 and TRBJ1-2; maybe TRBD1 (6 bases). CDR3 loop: CASSPIGGVYGYTF. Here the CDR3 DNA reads TGTGCCAGCTCACCAATCGGGGGCGTGTATGGCTACACCTTC.